These 27 T cell receptor beta chains were sequenced from one sample in a study of T cell responses to AZD1222 COVID-19 vaccine. The protocol was immunoSEQ multiplex PCR, while the TCRdb copy is restricted to in-frame clones and leaves out a portion. The sample contains 95,000 to 150,000 clones, 86% of which appear only once. The input for sequencing was peripheral blood, taken 28 days after the second AZD1222 dose. These receptors were taken from an adult who received the AZD1222 COVID-19 vaccine.

J is TRBJ1-2 and V is TRBV10-3; no clear D. The length of the CDR3 is 14 residues. Germline V gene lookup returns CDR1 ENHRY and CDR2 SYGVKD. Trimming removed 0 bases at V and 8 bases at J, with 13 bases between. For the CDR3, the DNA is TGTGCCATCAGTGAGTCGACACAGTTGGGAGGCTACACCTTC. It yields the protein CAISESTQLGGYTF.

The chain uses TRBV5-4 and TRBJ2-2; 9 bases are a match to TRBD2. CDR3 length equals 16 residues. Trimming removed 0 bases from V and 4 bases from J; junction bases left unmatched: 4. Germline CDR1 and CDR2: SGHNT and YYREEE (reference sequence). The CDR3: CASSLALAGITGELFF. CDR3 DNA: TGTGCCAGCAGCTTGGCGCTAGCGGGGATCACCGGGGAGCTGTTTTTT.

The rearrangement links TRBV6-5 to TRBJ1-2; the match to TRBD1 covers 12 bases. The CDR3 length is 15 residues. Germline-derived CDR1 and CDR2 are MNHEY and SVGAGI. V dropped 2 bases and J dropped 5; count of bases not matched to a gene: 3. This CDR3 reads CASSYRDRGLYGYTF. In DNA form, the CDR3 reads TGTGCCAGCAGTTACAGGGACAGGGGGCTATATGGCTACACCTTC.

This clone showed up just once. This chain uses TRBV28 with TRBJ1-2, with TRBD1 matching 9 bases. The CDR3 covers 16 residues. Germline values: CDR1 MDHEN, CDR2 SYDVKM. V was clipped by 6 bases and J by 4 bases; unmatched bases: 12. The CDR3 DNA follows: TGTGCCAGCAGCTCCCCCGGGACAGGGTTGCGCTATGGCTACACCTTC. This gives the protein CASSSPGTGLRYGYTF.

V usage is TRBV5-3 and J usage is TRBJ2-1; 8 positions match TRBD2. TRBV5-3 qualifies as an ORF whose function is uncertain. The CDR3 extends over 14 amino acids. The junction had 2 bases not matched to a gene; V was cut back by 4 bases and J by 2 bases. CDR3 bases: TGTGCCAGAAGCCCGCGGGGGGCCTACAATGAGCAGTTCTTC. It yields the protein CARSPRGAYNEQFF.

The V gene is TRBV28, the J gene TRBJ2-7; D may correspond to TRBD1 or TRBD2 (5 bases each). Germline CDR1 and CDR2: MDHEN and SYDVKM. The V gene lost 3 bases and the J gene lost 2 bases, with 11 bases spanning the gap. CDR3 size: 14 residues. CDR3 in amino acids: CASSLGDPPYEQYF. The CDR3 DNA follows: TGTGCCAGCAGTTTGGGGGACCCTCCCTACGAGCAGTACTTC.

This clone was recorded once. V is TRBV5-1 and J is TRBJ1-1; D ambiguous. V was pared by 4 bases and J by 0 bases, with 19 bases between. Germline V CDR1 and CDR2: SGHRS, YFSETQ. This CDR3 region has 17 residues. The CDR3 loop is CASSGFFGGGMNTEAFF. CDR3 coding DNA: TGCGCCAGCAGCGGATTTTTCGGAGGTGGGATGAACACTGAAGCTTTCTTT.

The chain is built from TRBV11-2 and TRBJ1-5; D is unresolved. Germline V gene data show CDR1 as SGHAT and CDR2 as FQNNGV. V lost 4 bases and J lost 6, with 10 bases in between. This CDR3 region has 13 residues. CDR3 loop: CASSSVPGQPQHF. In DNA, the CDR3 is TGTGCCAGCAGCTCCGTACCGGGTCAGCCCCAGCATTTT.

Concerning this clone: Within the sample, other DNA sequences also encode this same CDR3. J is TRBJ1-4 and V is TRBV5-1; D remains ambiguous. Germline CDR1 is SGHRS and CDR2 is YFSETQ. V was trimmed by 0 bases and J by 0 bases, leaving 3 bases between them. The CDR3 totals 14 residues. CDR3 nucleotide sequence: TGCGCCAGCAGCTTGGATTCAACTAATGAAAAACTGTTTTTT. This translates into CASSLDSTNEKLFF.

This clone was counted a single time. The chain has TRBV19 and TRBJ1-2; D is unresolved. V shed 4 bases and J shed 2 bases, with 8 bases lying between them. CDR1 LNHDA and CDR2 SQIVND come from the germline V gene (reference sequence). The CDR3 has 13 residues. The CDR3 nucleotides are TGTGCCAGTAGTAGAGGAGGAAACTATGGCTACACCTTC. This sequence encodes CASSRGGNYGYTF.

This clone appeared a few times. The J gene is TRBJ1-2, the V gene TRBV30, with TRBD1 matching 9 bases. Germline V CDR1 and CDR2: GTSNPN, SVGIG (reference sequence). J lost 4 bases, V lost 3 bases, and 6 bases had no gene match. The CDR3 has 14 residues. As DNA, the CDR3 is TGTGCCTGGAGCACACAGGGGGCGTTCTATGGCTACACCTTC. As protein: CAWSTQGAFYGYTF. Filled out from reference TRBV30 and TRBJ1-2, the complete variable domain reads SQTIHQWPATLVQPVGSPLSLECTVEGTSNPNLYWYRQAAGRGLQLLFYSVGIGQISSEVPQNLSASRPQDRQFILSSKKLLLSDSGFYLCAWSTQGAFYGYTFGSGTRLTVV.

As for this clone: Sequence at one end of the junction differs from germline and may be a read error. DNA for the CDR3: TGTGCTAGCAGCTTCCAAACAGGGTTTCAAGAGACCCAGTACTTC. Translated, it gives CASSFQTGFQETQYF. The chain is built from TRBV7-7 and TRBJ2-5; D may be TRBD1 (6 bases). CDR3 size: 15 residues. Looked up from germline, CDR1 is SSHAT and CDR2 is FNYEAQ (reference sequence).

V gene TRBV9 combines with J gene TRBJ2-2, with D maybe TRBD1 (6 bases). Germline V gene lookup returns CDR1 SGDLS and CDR2 YYNGEE. The CDR3 covers 15 residues. Trimming pared 0 bases from V and 2 bases from J, leaving 8 bases between. The CDR3 protein is CASSVGQVNTGELFF. CDR3 in DNA: TGTGCCAGCAGCGTAGGACAGGTCAACACCGGGGAGCTGTTTTTT.

The chain joins TRBV6-5 to TRBJ2-3; the D gene is possibly TRBD2 (7 bases). The CDR3 is 13 amino acids. Germline V lookup: CDR1 MNHEY, CDR2 SVGAGI. V was clipped by 0 bases and J by 12 bases, with 13 bases between them. CDR3 coding DNA: TGTGCCAGCAGTTACTCAGAGGGGGGGCGACAGTATTTT. As protein: CASSYSEGGRQYF.

The chain combines TRBV6-6 with TRBJ2-7; D unresolved. Germline V lookup: CDR1 MNHNY, CDR2 SVGAGI (reference sequence). This CDR3 is 16 amino acids long. The V end was cut by 5 bases, the J end by 4 bases, with 21 bases between. The CDR3 DNA sequence: TGTGCCAGCAGTCGATTTTTAATGGCAGGTCAATACGAGCAGTACTTC. This encodes CASSRFLMAGQYEQYF.

This chain joins TRBV7-8 and TRBJ1-4; 8 bases align to TRBD1. The CDR3 covers 15 residues. Trimming took 5 bases from V and 4 from J; bases not matched to a gene: 6. The germline V gene encodes CDR1 SGHVS and CDR2 FQNEAQ. CDR3 sequence reads: CASSPIQGGNEKLFF. DNA for the CDR3: TGTGCCAGCAGCCCCATACAGGGGGGTAATGAAAAACTGTTTTTT.

The J gene is TRBJ1-1, the V gene TRBV6-5; D is uncertain. Germline V gene sequence: CDR1 MNHEY, CDR2 SVGAGI. CDR3 length equals 14 residues. The V end was cut by 6 bases, the J end by 2 bases, with 13 bases between. CDR3 residues: CASRLDAINTEAFF. The CDR3 DNA is TGTGCCAGCAGATTAGACGCAATTAACACTGAAGCTTTCTTT.

The chain has TRBV18 and TRBJ1-4, with a possible D match to TRBD1 (5 bases). Germline V gene sequence: CDR1 KGHSH, CDR2 LQKENI. V lost 1 base, J lost 8 bases, and 11 bases lay in between. The CDR3 is 14 amino acids. The CDR3 DNA sequence: TGTGCCAGCTCACCACGCCAGGGAAAAGAAAAACTGTTTTTT. It is translated as CASSPRQGKEKLFF.

The genes are TRBV3-1 (or the pseudogene TRBV3-2) and TRBJ2-7, with TRBD1 identical over 7 bases. The junction had 7 bases not matched to a gene; V was cut back by 0 bases and J by 2 bases. The CDR3 has 16 residues. Per the germline V gene, CDR1 is LGHDT and CDR2 is YNNKEL (reference sequence). CDR3 region: CASSQDLRQGAYEQYF. CDR3 nucleotides: TGTGCCAGCAGCCAAGATCTTCGACAGGGCGCCTACGAGCAGTACTTC.

The V and J genes are TRBV3-1 (or the pseudogene TRBV3-2) and TRBJ2-7; 10 nucleotides align to TRBD1. CDR1 LGHDT and CDR2 YNNKEL come from the germline V gene (reference sequence). The J segment lost 4 bases and the V segment lost 1 base, leaving 7 bases of the junction unmatched. The CDR3 runs to 16 residues. The CDR3 spells CASSQGTGTGVYEQYF. The CDR3 nucleotides are TGTGCCAGCAGCCAAGGGACCGGGACAGGGGTTTACGAGCAGTACTTC.

This clone occurred once. The chain employs TRBV7-6 and TRBJ1-1, with D hard to call. The CDR3 extends over 14 amino acids. Germline V gene sequence: CDR1 SGHVS, CDR2 FNYEAQ. V was shortened by 5 bases and J by 0 bases, with 10 bases between the two germline ends. Here the CDR3 reads CASSLGWMNTEAFF. In nucleotides, the CDR3 is TGTGCCAGCAGCCTCGGATGGATGAACACTGAAGCTTTCTTT. The full variable domain, completed using reference TRBV7-6 and TRBJ1-1, is GAGVSQSPRYKVTKRGQDVALRCDPISGHVSLYWYRQALGQGPEFLTYFNYEAQQDKSGLPNDRFSAERPEGSISTLTIQRTEQRDSAMYRCASSLGWMNTEAFFGQGTRLTVV.

The V and J genes are TRBV2 and TRBJ1-6; D not certain. CDR3 length equals 13 residues. In germline, CDR1 is SNHLY, CDR2 FYNNEI. Trimming cost V 7 bases and J 7 bases, with 11 bases left between them. CDR3 nucleotide sequence: TGTGCCAGCACTTCGATCGGGAATTCACCCCTCCACTTT. This encodes CASTSIGNSPLHF. The whole variable domain, filled in from reference TRBV2 and TRBJ1-6, reads EPEVTQTPSHQVTQMGQEVILRCVPISNHLYFYWYRQILGQKVEFLVSFYNNEISEKSEIFDDQFSVERPDGSNFTLKIRSTKLEDSAMYFCASTSIGNSPLHFGNGTRLTVT.

The V gene is TRBV9, the J gene TRBJ2-7; D unresolved. Germline values: CDR1 SGDLS, CDR2 YYNGEE. Trimming pared 0 bases from V and 2 bases from J, leaving 0 bases between. The CDR3 runs to 11 residues. CDR3 DNA: TGTGCCAGCAGCGTAGCCTACGAGCAGTACTTC. Its translation is CASSVAYEQYF.

CDR3 loop: CASSLGAGGGETQYF. The CDR3 bases are TGTGCCAGCAGCTTAGGAGCGGGGGGTGGAGAGACCCAGTACTTC. The chain recombines TRBV7-3 with TRBJ2-5; TRBD2 matches at 9 bases. CDR1 and CDR2 from the germline V gene are SGHTA and FQGTGA. V was clipped by 2 bases and J by 4 bases; unmatched bases: 5. The CDR3 consists of 15 residues.

This chain uses TRBV7-9 with TRBJ1-1; tentative D call: TRBD1 (5 bases). Trimming shortened V by 2 bases and J by 0 bases, and 10 bases separated the two germline ends. The CDR3 length is 15 residues. CDR1 SEHNR and CDR2 FQNEAQ come from the germline V gene (reference sequence). The CDR3 reads CASSLKGQLNTEAFF. As DNA, the CDR3 is TGTGCCAGCAGCTTAAAAGGACAATTGAACACTGAAGCTTTCTTT.

This chain joins TRBV6-4 and TRBJ1-1; the D gene is possibly TRBD1 (5 bases). The CDR3 consists of 14 residues. V lost 2 bases and J 4 bases, leaving 11 bases between the germline ends. CDR1 is MRHNA, CDR2 SNTAGT, per germline. The CDR3 coding sequence is TGTGCCAGCAGTGACAGGGAGGGGTCCACTGAAGCTTTCTTT. Translation gives CASSDREGSTEAFF.

The chain joins TRBV18 to TRBJ1-4, with 9 bases lining up with TRBD1. The trim removed 5 bases at V and 7 bases at J, leaving 2 bases unmatched. Germline assignment: CDR1 KGHSH and CDR2 LQKENI. The CDR3 spans 13 residues. The CDR3 here is CASSSGQGEKLFF. CDR3 coding DNA: TGTGCCAGCTCATCGGGACAGGGTGAAAAACTGTTTTTT.